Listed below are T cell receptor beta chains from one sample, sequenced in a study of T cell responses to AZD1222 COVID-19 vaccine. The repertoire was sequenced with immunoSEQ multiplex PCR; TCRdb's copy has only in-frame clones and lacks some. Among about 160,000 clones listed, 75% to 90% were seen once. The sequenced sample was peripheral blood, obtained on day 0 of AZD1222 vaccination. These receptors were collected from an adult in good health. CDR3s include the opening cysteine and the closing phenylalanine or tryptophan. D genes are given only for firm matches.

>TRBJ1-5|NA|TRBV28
CASSSGSQPQHF
TGTGCCAGCAGTTCAGGGTCTCAGCCCCAGCATTTT
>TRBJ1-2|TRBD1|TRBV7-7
CASSSPHEESRGPYGYTF
TGTGCTAGCAGCTCACCCCACGAGGAAAGCAGGGGGCCCTATGGCTACACCTTC
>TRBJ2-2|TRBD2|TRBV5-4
CASSFGGGANTGELFF
TGTGCCAGCAGCTTCGGGGGGGGAGCTAACACCGGGGAGCTGTTTTTT
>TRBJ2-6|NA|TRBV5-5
CASSLVGAGANVLTF
TGTGCCAGCAGCTTGGTCGGGGCTGGGGCCAACGTCCTGACTTTC
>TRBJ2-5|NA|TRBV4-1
CASSQEGRWQETQYF
TGCGCCAGCAGCCAGGAGGGGCGGTGGCAAGAGACCCAGTACTTC
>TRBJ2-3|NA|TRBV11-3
CASSLGYQSTDTQYF
TGTGCCAGCAGCTTGGGCTACCAAAGCACAGATACGCAGTATTTT
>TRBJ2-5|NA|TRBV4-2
CASSQDLGTQQTQYF
TGTGCCAGCAGCCAAGATCTAGGGACTCAGCAGACCCAGTACTTC
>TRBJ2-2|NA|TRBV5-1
CASSLASWQAYTGELFF
TGCGCCAGCAGCTTGGCCTCGTGGCAGGCTTACACCGGGGAGCTGTTTTTT
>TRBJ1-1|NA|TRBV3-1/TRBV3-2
CASSQFGNTEAFF
TGTGCCAGCAGCCAATTCGGGAACACTGAAGCTTTCTTT
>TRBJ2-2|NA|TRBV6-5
CASKIGGELFF
TGTGCCAGCAAAATCGGCGGGGAGCTGTTTTTT
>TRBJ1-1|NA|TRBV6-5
CASSSGSMNTEAFF
TGTGCCAGCAGTTCCGGCAGCATGAACACTGAAGCTTTCTTT
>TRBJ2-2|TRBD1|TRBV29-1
CSVELQGPGTGELFF
TGCAGCGTTGAATTACAGGGGCCGGGGACCGGGGAGCTGTTTTTT
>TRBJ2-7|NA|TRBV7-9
CASSVTGTSISYEQYF
TGTGCCAGCAGCGTTACCGGGACTTCCATCTCCTACGAGCAGTACTTC
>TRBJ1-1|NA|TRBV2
CANSGPKAGGTEAFF
TGTGCCAACTCCGGGCCTAAAGCGGGAGGGACTGAAGCTTTCTTT
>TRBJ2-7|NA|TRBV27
CASSLYPAYEQYF
TGTGCCAGCAGTTTATACCCGGCCTACGAGCAGTACTTC
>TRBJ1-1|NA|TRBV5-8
CARDPTGLEAFF
TGTGCCAGGGACCCAACAGGACTTGAAGCTTTCTTT